This TCR beta chain was sequenced for a study of blood T cell repertoires in COVID-19 (dated by TCRdb to 2020 to 2022). In terms of the full investigation: Samples from collaborators originated in the United States, Italy and Spain and spanned both the acute and convalescent phases of COVID-19. Deeply sampled blood TCRbeta repertoires from subjects exposed to, actively infected with, or recovered from COVID-19 were included in the dataset. The prospective study material was composed of cDNA or gDNA derived from T cells, B-cell-depleted T cells, or PBMCs. The sample metadata nearly always contained a de-identified subject ID, COVID-19 status, age in years and sex. Where HLA class I and class II types were available, the types were taken from metadata supplied by the sample provider, not from assay-based typing. The repertoires were released in a freely available public database intended as a resource for research on the immune response to SARS-CoV-2. Samples were obtained from the ongoing ImmuneRACE study (first 160 participants) and from 1,254 subjects provided by 6 global collaborators. The research as a whole found: The amount of clinical and demographic metadata varied by source and participant and was provided uncurated.

TCRbeta CDR3 regions were amplified from genomic DNA by means of the immunoSEQ Assay, a bias-controlled multiplex PCR. From the authors' description of their analysis: Within the assay, amplification of reference gene primers was used to estimate how many nucleated cells each sample contained. To quantify the absolute abundance of each unique TCRbeta CDR3 rearrangement, sequence reads were collapsed and filtered. For each sample, productive Simpson clonality was calculated by taking the square root of Simpson's diversity index across productive rearrangements. Not all clones reach the TCRdb copy of this immuneACCESS table, which keeps in-frame sequences only. Checked studies attribute under half of the gap to unresolved V genes and leave the rest unexplained. That table furnishes V, J and clone size, whereas the DNA furnished D and trimming. The sample table lists a few hundred thousand clones, roughly 86% of them with a count of one. The ten biggest clones cover just under 9% of the sample.

The CDR3 covers 15 residues, taking in both the cysteine and the phenylalanine. CDR3 DNA only is kept here, 45 bases in frame from base 1. Trimming removed 5 bases from V and 0 bases from J; the gene matches leave 4 bases unexplained. As encoded in the germline V gene, CDR1 is SGHTA while CDR2 is FQGNSA. As to this clone: Which antigen it targets is not known. Base qualities were left out, and no much larger clone turns up one base away.

In the prospective study, participants were about 18 to 100 years old, resided in about two dozen geographic areas of the United States, and were enrolled through a virtual design. Cohort assignment in the prospective study relied on participant-reported clinical history from a screening survey and a study questionnaire. ImmuneRACE Cohort 3 recovered participants were defined by two consecutive negative NP/OP PCR tests, healthcare professional clearance, or symptom resolution. Each participant in the prospective study had whole blood, serum and a nasopharyngeal or oropharyngeal swab collected by mobile phlebotomists. Over a roughly 2-month period, participants in the prospective study had the option of providing additional blood draws and questionnaires. Prospective study blood samples were shipped either frozen or at room temperature before DNA extraction.

The V and J genes are TRBV7-2 and TRBJ2-1, with TRBD2 matching 7 junction bases. The TCR comes from a woman in her late teens or twenties who had recovered from COVID-19. Sequencing used PBMCs or T cells enriched from blood (not recorded which). Here the CDR3 is given as CASSTRTSSYNEQFF. The DNA sequence reads TGTGCCAGCAGCACCCGGACTAGCTCCTACAATGAGCAGTTCTTC.